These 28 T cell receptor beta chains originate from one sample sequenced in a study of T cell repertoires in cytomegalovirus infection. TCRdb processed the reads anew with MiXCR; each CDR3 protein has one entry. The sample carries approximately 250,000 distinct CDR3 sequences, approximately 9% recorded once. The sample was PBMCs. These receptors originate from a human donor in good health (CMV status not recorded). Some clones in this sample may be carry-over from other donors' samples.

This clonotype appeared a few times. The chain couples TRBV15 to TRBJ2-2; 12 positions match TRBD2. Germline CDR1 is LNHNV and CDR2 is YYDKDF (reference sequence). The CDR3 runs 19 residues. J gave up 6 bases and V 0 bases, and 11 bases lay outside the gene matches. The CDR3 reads CATSRDVLAGGPLPGELFF. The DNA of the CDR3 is TGTGCCACCAGCAGAGATGTGCTAGCGGGGGGGCCTTTGCCCGGGGAGCTGTTTTTT.

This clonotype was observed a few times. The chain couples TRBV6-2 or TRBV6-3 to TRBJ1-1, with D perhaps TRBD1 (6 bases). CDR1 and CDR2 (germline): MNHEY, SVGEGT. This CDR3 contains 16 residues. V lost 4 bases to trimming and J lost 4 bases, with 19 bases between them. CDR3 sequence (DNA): TGTGCCAGCAGTTCCACCCCCGGGGGGGGCGGCACTGAAGCTTTCTTT. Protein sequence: CASSSTPGGGGTEAFF.

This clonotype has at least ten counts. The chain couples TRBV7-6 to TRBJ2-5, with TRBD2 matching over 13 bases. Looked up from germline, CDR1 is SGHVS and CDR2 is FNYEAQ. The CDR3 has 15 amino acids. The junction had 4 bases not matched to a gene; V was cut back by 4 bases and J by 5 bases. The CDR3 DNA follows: TGTGCCAGCAGCTGGACTAGCGGGAGCTGGGAGACCCAGTACTTC. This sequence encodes CASSWTSGSWETQYF.

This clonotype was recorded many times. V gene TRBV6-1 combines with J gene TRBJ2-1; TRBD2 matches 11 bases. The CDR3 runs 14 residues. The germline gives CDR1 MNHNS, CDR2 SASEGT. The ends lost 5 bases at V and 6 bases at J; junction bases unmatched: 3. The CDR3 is CASSQGLAVNEQFF. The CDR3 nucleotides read TGTGCCAGCAGTCAGGGACTAGCGGTCAATGAGCAGTTCTTC.

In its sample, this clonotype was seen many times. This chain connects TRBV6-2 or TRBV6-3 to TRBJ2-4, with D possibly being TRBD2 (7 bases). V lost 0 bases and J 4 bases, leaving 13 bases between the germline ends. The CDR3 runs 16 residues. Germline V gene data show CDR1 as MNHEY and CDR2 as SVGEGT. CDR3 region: CASSYSGGGQKNIQYF. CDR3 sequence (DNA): TGTGCCAGCAGTTACTCGGGCGGGGGCCAGAAAAACATTCAGTACTTC.

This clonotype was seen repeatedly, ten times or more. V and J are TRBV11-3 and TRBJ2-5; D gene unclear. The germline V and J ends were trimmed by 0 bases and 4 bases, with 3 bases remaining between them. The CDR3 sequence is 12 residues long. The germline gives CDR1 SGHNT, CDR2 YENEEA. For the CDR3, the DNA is TGTGCCAGCAGCTTAGAAAGAGAGACCCAGTACTTC. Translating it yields CASSLERETQYF. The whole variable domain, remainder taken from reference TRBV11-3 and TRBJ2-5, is EAGVVQSPRYKIIEKKQPVAFWCNPISGHNTLYWYLQNLGQGPELLIRYENEEAVDDSQLPKDRFSAERLKGVDSTLKIQPAELGDSAVYLCASSLERETQYFGPGTRLLVL.

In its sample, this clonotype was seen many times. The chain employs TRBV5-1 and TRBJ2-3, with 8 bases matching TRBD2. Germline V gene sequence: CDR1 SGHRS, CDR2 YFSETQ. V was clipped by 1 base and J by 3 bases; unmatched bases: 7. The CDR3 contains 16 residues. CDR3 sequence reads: CASSLSESGGTDTQYF. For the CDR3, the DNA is TGCGCCAGCAGCTTGAGTGAGTCGGGGGGGACAGATACGCAGTATTTT.

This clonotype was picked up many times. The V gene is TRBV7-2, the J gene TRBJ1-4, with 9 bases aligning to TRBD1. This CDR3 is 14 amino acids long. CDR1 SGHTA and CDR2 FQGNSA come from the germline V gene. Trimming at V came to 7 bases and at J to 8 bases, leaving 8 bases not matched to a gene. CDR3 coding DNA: TGTGCCAGCACCCTGGGACAGGGTTGGGAAAAACTGTTTTTT. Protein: CASTLGQGWEKLFF.

The CDR3 sequence: CASSPPGPLTTEAFF. CDR3 coding DNA: TGTGCCAGCAGCCCTCCGGGCCCCCTAACTACTGAAGCTTTCTTT. The chain couples TRBV7-8 to TRBJ1-1, with D unclear. The CDR3 runs to 15 residues. Trimming shortened V by 5 bases and J by 5 bases, and 18 bases separated the two germline ends. Germline loops: CDR1 SGHVS, CDR2 FQNEAQ. Full variable domain (rest looked up from reference TRBV7-8 and TRBJ1-1): GAGVSQSPRYKVAKRGQDVALRCDPISGHVSLFWYQQALGQGPEFLTYFQNEAQLDKSGLPSDRFFAERPEGSVSTLKIQRTQQEDSAVYLCASSPPGPLTTEAFFGQGTRLTVV.

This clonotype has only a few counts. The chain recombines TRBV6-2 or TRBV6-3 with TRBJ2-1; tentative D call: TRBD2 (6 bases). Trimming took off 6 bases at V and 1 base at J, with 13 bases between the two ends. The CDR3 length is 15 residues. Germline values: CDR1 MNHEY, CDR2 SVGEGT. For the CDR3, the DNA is TGTGCCAGCAGGACCCTAGCGAGGTCCTACAATGAGCAGTTCTTC. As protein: CASRTLARSYNEQFF.

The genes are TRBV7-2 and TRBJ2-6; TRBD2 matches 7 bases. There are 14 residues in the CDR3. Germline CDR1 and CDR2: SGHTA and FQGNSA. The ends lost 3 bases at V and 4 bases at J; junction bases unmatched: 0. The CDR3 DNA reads TGTGCCAGCAGCTTTAGCGGGGGGGCCAACGTCCTGACTTTC. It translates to CASSFSGGANVLTF.

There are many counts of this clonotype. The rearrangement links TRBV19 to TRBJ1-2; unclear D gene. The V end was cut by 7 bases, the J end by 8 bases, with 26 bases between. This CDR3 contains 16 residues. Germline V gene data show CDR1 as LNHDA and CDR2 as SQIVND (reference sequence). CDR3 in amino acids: CASTPPPPRGGRGYTF. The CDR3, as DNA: TGTGCCAGTACCCCACCCCCCCCGAGAGGAGGGAGAGGCTACACCTTC.

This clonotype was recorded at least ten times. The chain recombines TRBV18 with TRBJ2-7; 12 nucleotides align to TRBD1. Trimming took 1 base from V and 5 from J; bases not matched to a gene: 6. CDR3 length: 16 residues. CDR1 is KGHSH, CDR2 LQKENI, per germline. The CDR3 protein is CASSPRGTGGANEQYF. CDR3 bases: TGTGCCAGCTCACCACGAGGGACAGGGGGCGCGAACGAGCAGTACTTC.

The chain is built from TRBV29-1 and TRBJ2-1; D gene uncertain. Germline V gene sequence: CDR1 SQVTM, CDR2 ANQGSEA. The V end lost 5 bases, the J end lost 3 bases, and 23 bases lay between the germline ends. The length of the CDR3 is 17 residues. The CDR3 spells CSVLPPLGPSSYNEQFF. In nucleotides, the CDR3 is TGCAGCGTTCTACCCCCTCTTGGGCCCTCAAGCTACAATGAGCAGTTCTTC.

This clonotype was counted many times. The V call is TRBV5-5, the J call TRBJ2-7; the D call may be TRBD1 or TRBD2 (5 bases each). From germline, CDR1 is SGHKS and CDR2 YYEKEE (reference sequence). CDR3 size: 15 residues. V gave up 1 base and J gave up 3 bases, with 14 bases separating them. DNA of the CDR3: TGTGCCAGCAGCTTGACTAGGGGAAGGAACTACGAGCAGTACTTC. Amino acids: CASSLTRGRNYEQYF.

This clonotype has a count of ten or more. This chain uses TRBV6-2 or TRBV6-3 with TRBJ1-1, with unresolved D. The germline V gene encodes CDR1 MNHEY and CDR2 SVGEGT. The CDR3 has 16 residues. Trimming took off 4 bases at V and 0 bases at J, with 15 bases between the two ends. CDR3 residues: CASSSQWNLVNTEAFF. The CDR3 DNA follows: TGTGCCAGCAGTTCTCAGTGGAATTTAGTGAACACTGAAGCTTTCTTT.

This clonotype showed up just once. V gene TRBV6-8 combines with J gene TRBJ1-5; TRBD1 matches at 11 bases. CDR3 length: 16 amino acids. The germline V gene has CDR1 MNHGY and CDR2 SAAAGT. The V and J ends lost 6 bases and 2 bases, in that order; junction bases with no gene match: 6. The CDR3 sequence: CASRGQGAGGNQPQHF. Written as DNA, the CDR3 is TGTGCCAGCAGAGGACAGGGGGCGGGGGGCAATCAGCCCCAGCATTTT.

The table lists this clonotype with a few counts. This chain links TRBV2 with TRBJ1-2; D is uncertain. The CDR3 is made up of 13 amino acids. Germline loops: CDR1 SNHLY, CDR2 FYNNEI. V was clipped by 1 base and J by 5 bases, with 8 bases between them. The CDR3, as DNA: TGTGCCAGCAGTGAAGGGACCCAATATGGCTACACCTTC. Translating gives CASSEGTQYGYTF.

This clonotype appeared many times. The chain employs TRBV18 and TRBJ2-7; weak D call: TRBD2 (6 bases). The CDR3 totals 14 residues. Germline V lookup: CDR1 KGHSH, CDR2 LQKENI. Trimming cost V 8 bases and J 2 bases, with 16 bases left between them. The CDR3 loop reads CASATGTLPYEQYF. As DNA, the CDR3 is TGTGCCAGCGCTACCGGGACTTTACCCTACGAGCAGTACTTC.

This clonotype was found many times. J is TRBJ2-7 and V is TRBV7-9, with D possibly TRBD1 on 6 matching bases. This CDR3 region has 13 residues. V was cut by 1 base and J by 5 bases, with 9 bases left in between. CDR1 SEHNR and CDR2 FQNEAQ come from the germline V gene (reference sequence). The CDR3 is CASSLVQGDEQYF. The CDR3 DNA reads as TGTGCCAGCAGCTTAGTACAGGGTGACGAGCAGTACTTC.

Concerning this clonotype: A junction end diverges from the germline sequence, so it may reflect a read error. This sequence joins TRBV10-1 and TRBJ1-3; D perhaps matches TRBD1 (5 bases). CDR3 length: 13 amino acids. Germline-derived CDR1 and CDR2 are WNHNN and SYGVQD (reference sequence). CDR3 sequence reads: CACSEYRGNTIYF. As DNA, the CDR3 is TGCGCCTGCAGTGAATACAGGGGAAACACCATATATTTT.

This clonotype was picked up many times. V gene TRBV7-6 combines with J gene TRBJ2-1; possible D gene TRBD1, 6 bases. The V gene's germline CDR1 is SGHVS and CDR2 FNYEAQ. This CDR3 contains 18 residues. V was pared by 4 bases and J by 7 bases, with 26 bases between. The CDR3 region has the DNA TGTGCCAGCAGCTCCCCGGCGTCTGGGGGCCAAAGAGGAAATGAGCAGTTCTTC. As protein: CASSSPASGGQRGNEQFF.

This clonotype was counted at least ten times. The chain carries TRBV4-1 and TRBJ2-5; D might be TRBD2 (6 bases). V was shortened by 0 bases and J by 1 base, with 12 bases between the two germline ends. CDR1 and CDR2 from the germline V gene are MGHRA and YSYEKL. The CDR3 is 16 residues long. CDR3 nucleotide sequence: TGCGCCAGCAGCCAAGAAGGAGGGGCAGGCCAAGAGACCCAGTACTTC. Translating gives CASSQEGGAGQETQYF.

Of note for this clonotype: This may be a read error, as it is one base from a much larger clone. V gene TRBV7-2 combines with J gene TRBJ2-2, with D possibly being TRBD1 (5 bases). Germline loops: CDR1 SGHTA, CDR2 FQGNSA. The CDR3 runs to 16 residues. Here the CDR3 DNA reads TGTGTCAGCAGCTTATGGCAGGGTATGGACACCGGGGAGCTGTTTTTT. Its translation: CVSSLWQGMDTGELFF. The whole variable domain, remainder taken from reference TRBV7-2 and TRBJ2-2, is GAGVSQSPSNKVTEKGKDVELRCDPISGHTALYWYRQSLGQGLEFLIYFQGNSAPDKSGLPSDRFSAERTGGSVSTLTIQRTQQEDSAVYLCVSSLWQGMDTGELFFGEGSRLTVL.

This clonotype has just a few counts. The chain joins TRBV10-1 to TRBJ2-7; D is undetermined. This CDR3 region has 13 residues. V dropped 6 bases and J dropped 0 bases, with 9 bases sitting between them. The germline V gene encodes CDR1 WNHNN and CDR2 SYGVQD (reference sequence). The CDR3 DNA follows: TGCGCCAGCAGCGGTATTCACTCCTACGAGCAGTACTTC. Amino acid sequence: CASSGIHSYEQYF.

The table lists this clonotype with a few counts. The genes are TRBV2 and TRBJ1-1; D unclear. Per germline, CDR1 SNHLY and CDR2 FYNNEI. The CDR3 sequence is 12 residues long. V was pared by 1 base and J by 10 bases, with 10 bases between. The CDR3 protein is CASSEGSVRAFF. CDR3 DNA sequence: TGTGCCAGCAGTGAAGGGTCCGTGCGAGCTTTCTTT.

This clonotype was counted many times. The DNA for the CDR3 is TGTGCCAGCAGCTTAGAGGTTGGGGGCACTGAAGCTTTCTTT. Translated, it gives CASSLEVGGTEAFF. The chain links TRBV7-2 to TRBJ1-1, with a possible D match to TRBD1 (5 bases). The CDR3 has 14 amino acids. Looked up from germline, CDR1 is SGHTA and CDR2 is FQGNSA. V was cut by 1 base and J by 4 bases, with 10 bases left in between.

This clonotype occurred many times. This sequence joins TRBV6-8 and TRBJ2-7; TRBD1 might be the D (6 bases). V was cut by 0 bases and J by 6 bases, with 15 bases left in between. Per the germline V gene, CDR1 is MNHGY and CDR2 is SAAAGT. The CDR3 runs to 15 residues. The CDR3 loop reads CASSYSIQGVGEQYF. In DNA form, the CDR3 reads TGTGCCAGCAGTTACTCCATACAGGGAGTAGGCGAGCAGTACTTC.